This TCR beta chain derives from a study of molecular identifiers for immune sequencing clone quantification. TCRdb processed the PCR reads anew with MiXCR; each CDR3 protein has one entry. The table shows approximately 500,000 distinct CDR3 sequences, with 25% occurring only once. Germline V gene lookup returns CDR1 MNHEY and CDR2 SMNVEV (reference sequence). This CDR3 comprises 16 residues. Trimming cost V 4 bases and J 2 bases, with 18 bases left between them. Input material: naive CD8+ T cells from blood, with Jurkat cell RNA spiked in. The subset is: FACS-sorted CD8+CD4-CCR7+CD45RA+ naive T cells. V and J are TRBV27 and TRBJ2-7; D might be TRBD1 or TRBD2, each matching 7 bases. The sequence was obtained from a human donor in good health. Some libraries in this study had Jurkat cell RNA spiked in. CDR3 sequence reads: CASSSSGLGGTYEQYF. CDR3 DNA: TGTGCCAGCAGTTCCTCCGGACTAGGGGGCACCTACGAGCAGTACTTC.